The rows below give T cell receptor beta chains drawn from one sample of a study of blood T cells in healthy people across ages. Using its own MiXCR run on the 5' RACE reads, TCRdb lists one record per CDR3 protein. This repertoire shows about 640,000 distinct CDR3 sequences, around 54% found once; its top ten account for 30% to 45%. Sequenced input: blood. The receptors shown here come from a man in his 60s in good health. The CDR3 runs from the conserved cysteine through the conserved F or W. The D gene is left open where the match is weak.

D gene	J gene	V gene	CDR3 protein
TRBD1	TRBJ2-7	TRBV4-1	CASSQEHIPGTGDYEQYF
NA	TRBJ2-6	TRBV6-5	CASSSTKDSGANVLTF
TRBD2	TRBJ2-7	TRBV12-3/TRBV12-4	CASSSLLAPSSYEQYF
TRBD1	TRBJ2-2	TRBV27	CASSPGTGQTGELFF
TRBD2	TRBJ2-7	TRBV6-5	CASSPLAGASSYEQYF
TRBD2	TRBJ2-7	TRBV3-1	CASSQGGGCSYEQYF
NA	TRBJ2-3	TRBV6-2/TRBV6-3	CASSWGGQTDTQYF
NA	TRBJ2-1	TRBV5-1	CASSLARQPINNEQFF
NA	TRBJ2-3	TRBV29-1	CSVEGGYWSTDTQYF
NA	TRBJ2-7	TRBV27	CASSLSAGEYEQYF
NA	TRBJ1-5	TRBV15	CATSTGNSNQPQHF
NA	TRBJ1-6	TRBV10-3	CAISDYGIGNAPLHF
NA	TRBJ1-2	TRBV27	CASSLTGVGYGYTF
TRBD1	TRBJ1-2	TRBV5-1	CASSSTDRGYGYTF
TRBD1	TRBJ2-1	TRBV20-1	CSAPGTGGKNEQFF
TRBD1	TRBJ2-5	TRBV10-3	CAISTGDETQYF
NA	TRBJ2-1	TRBV7-2	CASSLGASSSYNEQFF
TRBD2	TRBJ2-7	TRBV5-5	CASSFLAGRGEQYF
TRBD2	TRBJ2-5	TRBV3-1	CAGSQVGPLAGALQETQYF
NA	TRBJ2-3	TRBV3-1	CASSQGGLASDTQYF